A single sample is the source of the 25 T cell receptor beta chains below, sequenced in a study of identical twins. TCRdb reprocessed the 5' RACE reads with MiXCR, giving one entry per CDR3 protein. The sample includes a few hundred thousand distinct CDR3 sequences, roughly 9.5% seen only once; the top ten take 2.5% to 3.5%. These sequences were also reported in another study, on yellow fever vaccine responses in identical twins.

Material for sequencing was PBMCs. These TCRs come from a woman under 30 in good health.

V gene TRBV11-2 combines with J gene TRBJ2-7, with D tentatively TRBD1 (6 bases). From germline, CDR1 is SGHAT and CDR2 FQNNGV. CDR3 size: 15 residues. The V and J ends lost 5 bases and 0 bases respectively, with 14 bases between them. CDR3 DNA sequence: TGTGCCAGCAGCCCCCGGGACAAGAGCTCCTACGAGCAGTACTTC. Amino acid sequence: CASSPRDKSSYEQYF.

This clonotype was seen repeatedly, ten times or more. This sequence joins TRBV24-1 and TRBJ1-5, with D maybe TRBD1 (5 bases). Germline CDR1 is KGHDR and CDR2 is SFDVKD. This CDR3 contains 14 residues. The germline V and J ends were trimmed by 3 bases and 4 bases, with 9 bases remaining between them. The CDR3 nucleotides read TGTGCCACCAGTGATCGGGGACCTAATCAGCCCCAGCATTTT. This sequence encodes CATSDRGPNQPQHF.

The V gene is TRBV10-3, the J gene TRBJ1-1; 7 bases align to TRBD1. Trimming removed 5 bases from V and 6 bases from J; junction bases left unmatched: 12. Germline V lookup: CDR1 ENHRY, CDR2 SYGVKD. The CDR3 spans 15 residues. CDR3 protein: CAISTRTGGPSEAFF. The CDR3 coding sequence is TGTGCCATCAGTACGCGGACAGGCGGACCCTCTGAAGCTTTCTTT.

The genes are TRBV28 and TRBJ2-4, with unresolved D. This CDR3 region has 18 residues. Germline CDR1 MDHEN, CDR2 SYDVKM. Trimming removed 6 bases from V and 0 bases from J, with 21 bases in between. The chain's CDR3 is CASSPPEGRKLAKNIQYF. DNA of the CDR3: TGTGCCAGCAGCCCCCCGGAAGGACGGAAACTAGCCAAAAACATTCAGTACTTC. Full variable domain (outside the CDR3, taken from reference TRBV28 and TRBJ2-4): DVKVTQSSRYLVKRTGEKVFLECVQDMDHENMFWYRQDPGLGLRLIYFSYDVKMKEKGDIPEGYSVSREKKERFSLILESASTNQTSMYLCASSPPEGRKLAKNIQYFGAGTRLSVL.

The chain joins TRBV12-3 or TRBV12-4 to TRBJ2-2; D remains unclear. V dropped 3 bases and J dropped 6 bases, with 11 bases sitting between them. This CDR3 has 14 amino acids. CDR3: CASSLVGSAGELFF. The DNA of the CDR3 is TGTGCCAGCAGTTTGGTCGGATCGGCCGGGGAGCTGTTTTTT.

This clonotype was detected a few times. The chain links TRBV15 to TRBJ2-7; D is possibly TRBD2 (5 bases). Per germline, CDR1 LNHNV and CDR2 YYDKDF (reference sequence). Trimming removed 0 bases from V and 3 bases from J, with 6 bases in between. The CDR3 runs 13 residues. CDR3 protein: CATSREGLYEQYF. The CDR3 nucleotides are TGTGCCACCAGCAGAGAAGGACTCTACGAGCAGTACTTC.

The chain employs TRBV18 and TRBJ1-2; 10 positions match TRBD1. CDR3 length: 16 residues. Germline V CDR1 and CDR2: KGHSH, LQKENI. V gave up 5 bases and J gave up 4 bases; unmatched junction bases: 10. This CDR3 is CASSFNSGTGAYGYTF. The CDR3 coding sequence is TGTGCCAGCTCATTTAACTCCGGGACAGGGGCCTATGGCTACACCTTC.

Ten or more counts support this clonotype. The chain combines TRBV7-9 with TRBJ2-7; no reliable D call. Germline loops: CDR1 SEHNR, CDR2 FQNEAQ (reference sequence). Trimming shortened V by 5 bases and J by 4 bases, and 27 bases separated the two germline ends. The CDR3 is made up of 18 amino acids. This CDR3 is CASSLESLRLGPKYEQYF. The CDR3 nucleotides read TGTGCCAGCAGCCTAGAATCCCTTAGGCTTGGCCCCAAATACGAGCAGTACTTC.

This chain joins TRBV7-9 and TRBJ2-7; D may be TRBD1 (5 bases). CDR3 size: 14 residues. Germline V gene data show CDR1 as SEHNR and CDR2 as FQNEAQ (reference sequence). The germline V and J ends were trimmed by 5 bases and 2 bases, with 13 bases remaining between them. The CDR3 DNA reads TGTGCCAGCAGCGGGGCAGTATCAGCCTACGAGCAGTACTTC. Translated: CASSGAVSAYEQYF.

This clonotype was seen a few times. The chain uses TRBV29-1 and TRBJ2-7; a possible D gene is TRBD2 (6 bases). The CDR3 length is 13 residues. V was pared by 4 bases and J by 4 bases, with 14 bases between. CDR1 SQVTM and CDR2 ANQGSEA come from the germline V gene. CDR3 region: CSVVSGLGYEQYF. The CDR3 DNA follows: TGCAGCGTTGTAAGCGGGCTTGGGTACGAGCAGTACTTC.

This clonotype appeared a few times. The genes are TRBV6-5 and TRBJ2-1; no firm D call. The V end lost 1 base, the J end lost 9 bases, and 10 bases lay between the germline ends. Per the germline V gene, CDR1 is MNHEY and CDR2 is SVGAGI. The CDR3 is made up of 13 amino acids. The CDR3 nucleotides read TGTGCCAGCAGTTACTTGTCGATAGGTGAGCAGTTCTTC. This gives the protein CASSYLSIGEQFF.

This clonotype came up many times. The rearrangement links TRBV20-1 to TRBJ2-3; 7 bases agree with TRBD2. Germline V lookup: CDR1 DFQATT, CDR2 SNEGSKA (reference sequence). The length of the CDR3 is 13 residues. J was trimmed by 3 bases and V by 3 bases; bases with no gene match: 3. This CDR3 is CSARSSGTDTQYF. The CDR3 DNA reads as TGCAGTGCTAGGAGTAGCGGGACAGATACGCAGTATTTT.

This sequence joins TRBV3-1 and TRBJ2-1; perhaps TRBD1 as D (6 bases). Trimming stripped 1 base from V and 13 bases from J, with 14 bases between. The CDR3 length is 13 residues. Germline CDR1 is LGHDT and CDR2 is YNNKEL (reference sequence). The CDR3 nucleotides read TGTGCCAGCAGCCAAGGGAAATACAGGGAACAGTTCTTC. It yields the protein CASSQGKYREQFF.

Regarding this clonotype: The junction differs from germline at one of its ends, possibly a read error. The J gene is TRBJ2-3, the V gene TRBV9; the match to TRBD1 covers 7 bases. CDR1 and CDR2 from the germline V gene are SGDLS and YYNGEE. This CDR3 is built from 15 residues. CDR3: CAISPDRVTTDTQYF. CDR3 bases: TGTGCCATCAGCCCAGACAGGGTAACCACAGATACGCAGTATTTT.

This clonotype was observed a few times. The CDR3 nucleotides are TGTGCCGCCGCCGCCGGGCGGGGCGCAGATACGCAGTATTTT. Translated, it gives CAAAAGRGADTQYF. The chain employs TRBV12-3 or TRBV12-4 and TRBJ2-3, with D perhaps matching TRBD2 (6 bases). The V gene lost 11 bases and the J gene lost 4 bases, with 19 bases spanning the gap. The CDR3 covers 14 residues.

DNA for the CDR3: TGTGCCAGCAGTGAAATTAACCGGGCAGCTGATGGCTACACCTTC. Translated: CASSEINRAADGYTF. This chain connects TRBV7-9 to TRBJ1-2; D gene ambiguous. CDR1 is SEHNR, CDR2 FQNEAQ, per germline (reference sequence). CDR3 size: 15 residues. Trimming removed 6 bases from V and 6 bases from J, with 20 bases in between. Together with reference TRBV7-9 and TRBJ1-2, the CDR3 gives the full variable domain: DTGVSQNPRHKITKRGQNVTFRCDPISEHNRLYWYRQTLGQGPEFLTYFQNEAQLEKSRLLSDRFSAERPKGSFSTLEIQRTEQGDSAMYLCASSEINRAADGYTFGSGTRLTVV.

This clonotype was detected many times. This chain joins TRBV6-5 and TRBJ1-3, with 8 bases lining up with TRBD1. The ends lost 3 bases at V and 3 bases at J; junction bases unmatched: 4. The germline gives CDR1 MNHEY, CDR2 SVGAGI. The CDR3 is 15 amino acids. DNA for the CDR3: TGTGCCAGCAGTTATCCAGGGGGCTTTGGAAACACCATATATTTT. It translates to CASSYPGGFGNTIYF.

This clonotype has a handful of counts. V usage is TRBV18 and J usage is TRBJ2-7; 7 nucleotides agree with TRBD2. This CDR3 comprises 12 residues. Looked up from germline, CDR1 is KGHSH and CDR2 is LQKENI. Unmatched junction bases numbered 0, after V lost 2 bases and J lost 5 bases. The CDR3 is CASSPGLDEQYF. CDR3 bases: TGTGCCAGCTCACCAGGACTAGACGAGCAGTACTTC.

This clonotype was recorded at least ten times. This chain links TRBV27 with TRBJ1-1; 9 bases are a match to TRBD1. Germline V lookup: CDR1 MNHEY, CDR2 SMNVEV (reference sequence). The CDR3 consists of 13 residues. J gave up 5 bases and V 6 bases, and 4 bases lay outside the gene matches. The CDR3 nucleotides are TGTGCCAGCAGACACAGGGGGCTGACTGAAGCTTTCTTT. Protein: CASRHRGLTEAFF.

This clonotype was recorded a few times. The DNA of the CDR3 is TGCGCCAGCAACCCCATTGTGGGCTACAATGAGCAGTTCTTC. It specifies CASNPIVGYNEQFF. V and J are TRBV5-1 and TRBJ2-1; D not certain. The CDR3 runs 14 residues. CDR1 SGHRS and CDR2 YFSETQ come from the germline V gene. The V end lost 6 bases, the J end lost 3 bases, and 13 bases lay between the germline ends.

The V gene is TRBV29-1, the J gene TRBJ2-4; no clear D gene. The germline CDR1 and CDR2 sequences are SQVTM and ANQGSEA. Trimming pared 1 base from V and 7 bases from J, leaving 11 bases between. The CDR3 loop spans 13 amino acids. The DNA for the CDR3 is TGCAGCGTTGAAGGTAGTAGCATGAACATTCAGTACTTC. Translated: CSVEGSSMNIQYF. The full variable domain, its missing parts supplied by reference TRBV29-1 and TRBJ2-4, is SAVISQKPSRDICQRGTSLTIQCQVDSQVTMMFWYRQQPGQSLTLIATANQGSEATYESGFVIDKFPISRPNLTFSTLTVSNMSPEDSSIYLCSVEGSSMNIQYFGAGTRLSVL.

The chain combines TRBV29-1 with TRBJ2-2; 10 bases are a match to TRBD1. Trimming at V came to 6 bases and at J to 7 bases, leaving 8 bases not matched to a gene. CDR1 is SQVTM and CDR2 is ANQGSEA in the germline V gene. CDR3 length: 14 residues. CDR3 sequence reads: CSVQTGGEVGELFF. CDR3 DNA sequence: TGCAGCGTACAGACAGGGGGCGAGGTCGGGGAGCTGTTTTTT.

This clonotype has more than one count but fewer than ten. The gene calls are TRBV12-3 or TRBV12-4 and TRBJ1-2; D gene uncertain. Deletions cut 1 base from V and 7 bases from J, with 16 bases between. The CDR3 extends over 15 amino acids. CDR3 DNA: TGTGCCAGCAGTTTAGGACGGACGCAGCTGGGTGGCTACACCTTC. Residues: CASSLGRTQLGGYTF.

This clonotype showed up many times. The chain combines TRBV5-1 with TRBJ2-7; 7 positions agree with TRBD1. The ends lost 3 bases at V and 0 bases at J; junction bases unmatched: 12. CDR1 SGHRS and CDR2 YFSETQ come from the germline V gene. This CDR3 contains 17 residues. The CDR3 loop is CASSSSPWTGLSYEQYF. CDR3 DNA sequence: TGCGCCAGCAGCTCTTCCCCTTGGACAGGTCTCTCCTACGAGCAGTACTTC.

This clonotype has a handful of counts. The chain has TRBV9 and TRBJ2-1, with D unclear. Per germline, CDR1 SGDLS and CDR2 YYNGEE. V was clipped by 3 bases and J by 0 bases, with 13 bases between them. This CDR3 region has 16 residues. As DNA, the CDR3 is TGTGCCAGCAGCGCGGAACGACCCCTCTCCTACAATGAGCAGTTCTTC. It is translated as CASSAERPLSYNEQFF.